This entry concerns a single T cell receptor (beta chain). The J segment lost 2 bases and the V segment lost 5 bases, leaving 9 bases of the junction unmatched. CDR1 and CDR2 from the germline V gene are SGHAT and FQNNGV. CDR3 length: 17 amino acids. The data stem from a study of blood T cell repertoires in COVID-19. As handled by the study authors: Reference gene primer amplification yielded estimated nucleated cell counts. Assay used: immunoSEQ multiplex PCR; TCRdb lists only in-frame clones, some missing. The V and J calls and clone size were taken over from that table, and D and trimming were inferred from the DNA. The sample holds about 140,000 clones, almost 90% seen once.

V gene TRBV11-2 combines with J gene TRBJ2-3; TRBD2 matches 11 bases. This clonotype was sampled from a man aged 45-65 years with active or convalescent COVID-19. Material for sequencing was peripheral blood. The CDR3 region is CASSRTSGPSSTDTQYF. The CDR3, as DNA: TGTGCCAGCAGCCGGACTAGCGGGCCTTCTTCCACAGATACGCAGTATTTT.